What follows are 18 T cell receptor beta chains derived from one specimen sequenced in a study of blood T cell repertoires in COVID-19. Clones were read by immunoSEQ multiplex PCR, and TCRdb kept only the in-frame ones, dropping some. Of approximately 300,000 clones listed, over 75% are singletons. The specimen was peripheral blood. The receptors originated from a woman in her twenties or thirties with COVID-19, enrolled during active disease.

The chain couples TRBV6-6 to TRBJ2-7, with 9 bases matching TRBD2. The CDR3 sequence is 16 residues long. Trimming took 6 bases from V and 3 from J; bases not matched to a gene: 12. The germline V gene encodes CDR1 MNHNY and CDR2 SVGAGI (reference sequence). CDR3 sequence (DNA): TGTGCCAGCAGAGTAGCGGGCGGGAGGGTCGGCTACGAGCAGTACTTC. Translation: CASRVAGGRVGYEQYF.

This clone occurred once. The chain recombines TRBV5-5 with TRBJ1-4; 9 bases match TRBD1. The V gene end was trimmed by 0 bases and the J gene end by 6 bases; junction bases not matched to a gene: 3. The germline V gene has CDR1 SGHKS and CDR2 YYEKEE (reference sequence). The length of the CDR3 is 15 residues. The CDR3 protein is CASSLEGTGYEKLFF. The CDR3 DNA reads TGTGCCAGCAGCTTGGAGGGGACAGGGTATGAAAAACTGTTTTTT.

This chain links TRBV28 with TRBJ1-4; TRBD1 is a possible D gene (5 bases). The V end lost 6 bases, the J end lost 7 bases, and 18 bases lay between the germline ends. CDR3 length equals 15 residues. Germline CDR1 is MDHEN and CDR2 is SYDVKM. CDR3 sequence reads: CASRDQSGGSEKLFF. The CDR3 nucleotides read TGTGCCAGCAGGGATCAGTCGGGGGGGAGTGAAAAACTGTTTTTT.

V and J are TRBV6-6 and TRBJ1-2, with TRBD1 matching over 7 bases. Trimming at V came to 6 bases and at J to 2 bases, leaving 3 bases not matched to a gene. CDR3 length equals 13 residues. Looked up from germline, CDR1 is MNHNY and CDR2 is SVGAGI (reference sequence). CDR3: CASRPGQNYGYTF. For the CDR3, the DNA is TGTGCCAGCAGACCGGGACAGAACTATGGCTACACCTTC.

The gene calls are TRBV6-5 and TRBJ1-1; 7 bases map to TRBD1. The CDR3 is made up of 15 amino acids. V lost 4 bases and J lost 5; bases outside the gene matches: 10. Germline V gene data show CDR1 as MNHEY and CDR2 as SVGAGI. CDR3 sequence reads: CASSLTGPRRTEAFF. CDR3 in DNA: TGTGCCAGCAGTTTGACAGGGCCCCGGCGTACTGAAGCTTTCTTT.

This chain uses TRBV5-5 with TRBJ2-1; D unclear. Germline assignment: CDR1 SGHKS and CDR2 YYEKEE (reference sequence). The CDR3 extends over 17 amino acids. V lost 4 bases to trimming and J lost 6 bases, with 23 bases between them. The CDR3 sequence: CASSPRTAPIIGNEQFF. As DNA, the CDR3 is TGTGCCAGCAGCCCCCGCACAGCCCCCATCATCGGCAATGAGCAGTTCTTC.

This clone showed up just once. This chain connects TRBV2 to TRBJ1-3; D is uncertain. This CDR3 has 12 residues. Germline V gives CDR1 SNHLY, CDR2 FYNNEI. The V end was cut by 6 bases, the J end by 1 base, with 4 bases between. The CDR3 spells CASRYSGNTIYF. The CDR3, as DNA: TGTGCCAGCAGGTATTCTGGAAACACCATATATTTT.

The V gene is TRBV5-1, the J gene TRBJ2-7; the match to TRBD2 covers 7 bases. The CDR3 loop spans 14 amino acids. From germline, CDR1 is SGHRS and CDR2 YFSETQ. Unmatched junction bases numbered 7, after V lost 4 bases and J lost 3 bases. CDR3 sequence reads: CASSPGAGVYEQYF. The CDR3 DNA reads as TGCGCCAGCAGCCCCGGGGCGGGGGTCTACGAGCAGTACTTC.

This chain joins TRBV3-1 (or the pseudogene TRBV3-2) and TRBJ2-7; possible D gene TRBD2, 5 bases. This CDR3 has 14 amino acids. V shed 1 base and J shed 6 bases, with 13 bases lying between them. The germline gives CDR1 LGHDT, CDR2 YNNKEL (reference sequence). The CDR3 DNA reads TGTGCCAGCAGCCAAGCTCTAGCTCGTGGCGAGCAGTACTTC. Its protein is CASSQALARGEQYF.

The chain's CDR3 is CASRLGSGTYNEQFF. The CDR3, as DNA: TGTGCCAGTAGGCTGGGGAGCGGCACCTACAATGAGCAGTTCTTC. The chain carries TRBV19 and TRBJ2-1; tentative D call: TRBD2 (5 bases). The V gene lost 6 bases and the J gene lost 2 bases, with 14 bases spanning the gap. Germline lookup yields CDR1 LNHDA and CDR2 SQIVND (reference sequence). CDR3 length: 15 residues. The entire variable domain, with the rest obtained from reference TRBV19 and TRBJ2-1, is as follows: DGGITQSPKYLFRKEGQNVTLSCEQNLNHDAMYWYRQDPGQGLRLIYYSQIVNDFQKGDIAEGYSVSREKKESFPLTVTSAQKNPTAFYLCASRLGSGTYNEQFFGPGTRLTVL.

The V and J genes are TRBV19 and TRBJ2-3; D ambiguous. Germline CDR1 LNHDA, CDR2 SQIVND (reference sequence). The CDR3 contains 13 residues. V shed 9 bases and J shed 2 bases, with 12 bases lying between them. The CDR3 nucleotides read TGTGCCAGCTCCCCTCAGGTCACAGATACGCAGTATTTT. Protein sequence: CASSPQVTDTQYF.

This chain links TRBV6-1 with TRBJ2-2; 9 bases are shared with TRBD2. The CDR3 totals 16 residues. Germline CDR1 and CDR2: MNHNS and SASEGT. J was trimmed by 6 bases and V by 4 bases; bases with no gene match: 9. In DNA, the CDR3 is TGTGCCAGCAGTGCCTTAAGTGCGGGAGGGCCCGGGGAGCTGTTTTTT. This sequence encodes CASSALSAGGPGELFF.

The chain has TRBV6-5 and TRBJ1-2, with 7 bases fitting TRBD1. In germline, CDR1 is MNHEY, CDR2 SVGAGI. This CDR3 comprises 13 residues. V lost 2 bases, J lost 4 bases, and 1 base stayed unmatched. The CDR3 DNA reads TGTGCCAGCAGTTACCGGGACAGCTATGGCTACACCTTC. Protein product: CASSYRDSYGYTF.

J is TRBJ2-1 and V is TRBV7-2; 7 bases are a match to TRBD2. Unmatched junction bases numbered 3, after V lost 2 bases and J lost 2 bases. Germline-derived CDR1 and CDR2 are SGHTA and FQGNSA. The CDR3 consists of 15 residues. CDR3 coding DNA: TGTGCCAGCAGCTTAATGGGGGGGACCTACAATGAGCAGTTCTTC. Translated: CASSLMGGTYNEQFF. Based on the CDR3 plus reference TRBV7-2 and TRBJ2-1, the full variable domain is GAGVSQSPSNKVTEKGKDVELRCDPISGHTALYWYRQSLGQGLEFLIYFQGNSAPDKSGLPSDRFSAERTGGSVSTLTIQRTQQEDSAVYLCASSLMGGTYNEQFFGPGTRLTVL.

The V call is TRBV7-8, the J call TRBJ2-5; perhaps TRBD2 as D (7 bases). The CDR3 runs 14 residues. Germline loops: CDR1 SGHVS, CDR2 FQNEAQ. V was cut by 8 bases and J by 5 bases, with 18 bases left in between. Here the CDR3 reads CASFKGRGYETQYF. The CDR3 coding sequence is TGTGCCAGCTTCAAAGGGAGGGGGTACGAGACCCAGTACTTC.

The rearrangement joins TRBV27 to TRBJ2-7; 9 bases align to TRBD1. V was clipped by 4 bases and J by 2 bases; unmatched bases: 6. Germline V gene sequence: CDR1 MNHEY, CDR2 SMNVEV (reference sequence). This CDR3 contains 15 residues. The CDR3 DNA reads as TGTGCCAGCAGTTCACCCGGGACAGGGACCTACGAGCAGTACTTC. Residues: CASSSPGTGTYEQYF.

The V gene is TRBV28, the J gene TRBJ1-5, with TRBD1 matching over 8 bases. J lost 3 bases, V lost 5 bases, and 12 bases had no gene match. Looked up from germline, CDR1 is MDHEN and CDR2 is SYDVKM. The CDR3 runs to 17 residues. The CDR3 reads CASSTRQGPASNQPQHF. The CDR3 DNA is TGTGCCAGCAGTACAAGACAGGGGCCCGCTTCCAATCAGCCCCAGCATTTT.

V is TRBV9 and J is TRBJ2-2; D is undetermined. V lost 4 bases to trimming and J lost 3 bases, with 7 bases between them. Germline CDR1 is SGDLS and CDR2 is YYNGEE. The CDR3 spans 13 residues. The CDR3 DNA is TGTGCCAGCAGCCCTCTATACACCGGGGAGCTGTTTTTT. Protein product: CASSPLYTGELFF. Filled out from reference TRBV9 and TRBJ2-2, the complete variable domain reads DSGVTQTPKHLITATGQRVTLRCSPRSGDLSVYWYQQSLDQGLQFLIQYYNGEERAKGNILERFSAQQFPDLHSELNLSSLELGDSALYFCASSPLYTGELFFGEGSRLTVL.